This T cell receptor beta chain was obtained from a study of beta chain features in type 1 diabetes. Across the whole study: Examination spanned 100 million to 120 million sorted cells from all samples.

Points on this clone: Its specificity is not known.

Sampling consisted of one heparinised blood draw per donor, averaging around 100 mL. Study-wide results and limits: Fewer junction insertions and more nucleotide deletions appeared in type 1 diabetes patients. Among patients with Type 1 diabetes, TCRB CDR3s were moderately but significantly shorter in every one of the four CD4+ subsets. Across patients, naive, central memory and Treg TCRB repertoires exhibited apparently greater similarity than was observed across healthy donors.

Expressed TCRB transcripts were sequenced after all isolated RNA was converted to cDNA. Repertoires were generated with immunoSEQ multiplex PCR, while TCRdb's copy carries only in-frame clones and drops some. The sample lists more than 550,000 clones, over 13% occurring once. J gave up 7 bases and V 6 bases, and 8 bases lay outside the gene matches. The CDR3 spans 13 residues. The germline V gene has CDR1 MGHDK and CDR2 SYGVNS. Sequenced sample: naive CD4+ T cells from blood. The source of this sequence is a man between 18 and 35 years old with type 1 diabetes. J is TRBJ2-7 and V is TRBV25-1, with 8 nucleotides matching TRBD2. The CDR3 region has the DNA TGTGCCAGCAGACGAGCGGGGGAAAGAGAGCAGTACTTC. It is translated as CASRRAGEREQYF.